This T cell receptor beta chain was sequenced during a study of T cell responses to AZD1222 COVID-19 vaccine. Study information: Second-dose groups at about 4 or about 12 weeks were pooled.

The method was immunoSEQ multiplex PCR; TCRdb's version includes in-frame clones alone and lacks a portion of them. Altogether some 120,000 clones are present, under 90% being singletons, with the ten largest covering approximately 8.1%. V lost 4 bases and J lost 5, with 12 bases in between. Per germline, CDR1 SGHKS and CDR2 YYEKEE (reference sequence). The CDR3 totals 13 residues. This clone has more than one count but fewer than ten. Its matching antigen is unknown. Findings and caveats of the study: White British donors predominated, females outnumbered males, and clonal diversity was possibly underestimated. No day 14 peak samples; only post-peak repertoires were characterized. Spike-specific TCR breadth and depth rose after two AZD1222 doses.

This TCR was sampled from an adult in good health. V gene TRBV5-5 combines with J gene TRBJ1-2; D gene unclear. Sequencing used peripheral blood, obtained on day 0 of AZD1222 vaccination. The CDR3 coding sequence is TGTGCCAGCAGCGGGGAGGCGCGTTATGGCTACACCTTC. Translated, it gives CASSGEARYGYTF.